The 20 T cell receptor beta chains reported below all come from one sample, sequenced in a study of blood T cell repertoires in COVID-19. The table came from immunoSEQ multiplex PCR; TCRdb's copy has only in-frame clones and leaves some out. This sample carries about 300,000 clones, about 81% of them seen once, and the ten largest clones take roughly 1.6%. Material for sequencing was peripheral blood. Every receptor here comes from a human donor with COVID-19, enrolled during active disease. The donor label of this sample is uncertain.

The rearrangement uses TRBV28 and TRBJ2-7, with TRBD2 matching 7 bases. CDR1 is MDHEN, CDR2 SYDVKM, per germline. V trimming: 3 bases; J trimming: 2 bases; junction bases outside the gene matches: 10. The CDR3 consists of 16 residues. The CDR3 region is CASSLSSGRAPYEQYF. CDR3 bases: TGTGCCAGCAGTTTGTCGTCGGGGAGGGCACCCTACGAGCAGTACTTC.

The rearrangement links TRBV19 to TRBJ1-1; no clear D. The CDR3 has 13 amino acids. Germline CDR1 LNHDA, CDR2 SQIVND (reference sequence). The ends were cut back, 6 bases at V and 1 base at J, with 9 bases in the middle. CDR3 residues: CASSSIGNTEAFF. Here the CDR3 DNA reads TGTGCCAGTAGCTCAATCGGGAACACTGAAGCTTTCTTT.

CDR3 bases: TGCGCCAGCAGCTTGGGTCGGGGGCAAGAGACCCAGTACTTC. Protein: CASSLGRGQETQYF. The chain has TRBV5-1 and TRBJ2-5, with a possible D match to TRBD2 (6 bases). Trimming left V 0 bases short and J 2 bases short, with 8 bases between. CDR3 size: 14 residues. Per germline, CDR1 SGHRS and CDR2 YFSETQ.

The chain carries TRBV5-8 and TRBJ2-7, with D hard to call. The CDR3 is 13 amino acids. Trimming cost V 3 bases and J 4 bases, with 11 bases left between them. The germline V gene encodes CDR1 SGHTS and CDR2 YDEGEE. In DNA, the CDR3 is TGTGCCAGCAGCTCGCCCCGGCGGTACGAGCAGTACTTC. It encodes CASSSPRRYEQYF. Variable domain in full (rest from reference TRBV5-8 and TRBJ2-7): EAGVTQSPTHLIKTRGQQATLRCSPISGHTSVYWYQQALGLGLQFLLWYDEGEERNRGNFPPRFSGRQFPNYSSELNVNALELEDSALYLCASSSPRRYEQYFGPGTRLTVT.

The rearrangement links TRBV6-5 to TRBJ2-5; 9 bases agree with TRBD2. The CDR3 is 14 amino acids. CDR1 and CDR2 from the germline V gene are MNHEY and SVGAGI. Losses at the gene ends were 6 bases for V and 0 bases for J; bases not matched to a gene: 2. DNA for the CDR3: TGTGCCAGCAGGGCGGGAGGGGACCAAGAGACCCAGTACTTC. It yields the protein CASRAGGDQETQYF.

This clone was seen just once. V and J are TRBV2 and TRBJ2-2, with a tentative D call TRBD2 (8 bases). Trimming took 7 bases from V and 6 from J, leaving 24 bases between them. The germline V gene encodes CDR1 SNHLY and CDR2 FYNNEI. CDR3 size: 17 residues. The CDR3 here is CASNGDSGSPDPGELFF. The CDR3 DNA reads TGTGCCAGCAACGGGGACAGCGGGAGTCCTGATCCCGGGGAGCTGTTTTTT.

There are a few counts of this clone. The chain couples TRBV5-6 to TRBJ2-1; TRBD2 agrees at 12 bases. The CDR3 covers 16 residues. Trimming took 2 bases from V and 7 from J; bases not matched to a gene: 7. Per the germline V gene, CDR1 is SGHDT and CDR2 is YYEEEE. The CDR3 loop reads CASSLLAGGRSNEQFF. The CDR3, as DNA: TGTGCCAGCAGCTTACTAGCGGGAGGAAGATCGAATGAGCAGTTCTTC. Full variable domain (outside the CDR3, taken from reference TRBV5-6 and TRBJ2-1): DAGVTQSPTHLIKTRGQQVTLRCSPKSGHDTVSWYQQALGQGPQFIFQYYEEEERQRGNFPDRFSGHQFPNYSSELNVNALLLGDSALYLCASSLLAGGRSNEQFFGPGTRLTVL.

This clone has a handful of counts. The rearrangement joins TRBV12-3 or TRBV12-4 to TRBJ1-5, with 7 bases lining up with TRBD1. The CDR3 length is 13 residues. V lost 5 bases, J lost 7 bases, and 5 bases stayed unmatched. The CDR3 loop reads CASSDRVGQPQHF. The CDR3 bases are TGTGCCAGCAGTGACAGGGTCGGCCAGCCCCAGCATTTT.

The rearrangement uses TRBV15 and TRBJ2-6; D is unclear. This CDR3 spans 14 amino acids. Trimming took 3 bases from V and 2 from J, leaving 5 bases between them. CDR1 is LNHNV, CDR2 YYDKDF, per germline (reference sequence). DNA for the CDR3: TGTGCCACCAGCAGGGAGACTGGGGCCAACGTCCTGACTTTC. This sequence encodes CATSRETGANVLTF. Full variable domain (missing parts from reference TRBV15 and TRBJ2-6): DAMVIQNPRYQVTQFGKPVTLSCSQTLNHNVMYWYQQKSSQAPKLLFHYYDKDFNNEADTPDNFQSRRPNTSFCFLDIRSPGLGDTAMYLCATSRETGANVLTFGAGSRLTVL.

This chain uses TRBV11-2 with TRBJ2-2; the D gene is possibly TRBD1 (6 bases). Germline V lookup: CDR1 SGHAT, CDR2 FQNNGV. Trimming stripped 5 bases from V and 4 bases from J, with 14 bases between. The CDR3 consists of 15 residues. DNA for the CDR3: TGTGCCAGCAGCCTCGGACAGACCACCACCGGGGAGCTGTTTTTT. Its protein product is CASSLGQTTTGELFF. The variable domain in full, with the rest retrieved from reference TRBV11-2 and TRBJ2-2, is EAGVAQSPRYKIIEKRQSVAFWCNPISGHATLYWYQQILGQGPKLLIQFQNNGVVDDSQLPKDRFSAERLKGVDSTLKIQPAKLEDSAVYLCASSLGQTTTGELFFGEGSRLTVL.

As DNA, the CDR3 is TGTGCCAGCAGCCGACAACTAGCGGGAACCCGCACAGATACGCAGTATTTT. It translates to CASSRQLAGTRTDTQYF. The rearrangement links TRBV9 to TRBJ2-3, with TRBD2 matching 10 bases. This CDR3 contains 17 residues. The J segment lost 1 base and the V segment lost 4 bases, leaving 9 bases of the junction unmatched. The germline CDR1 and CDR2 sequences are SGDLS and YYNGEE.

V gene TRBV24-1 combines with J gene TRBJ2-3; TRBD1 is a possible D gene (6 bases). The CDR3 consists of 13 residues. V was cut by 10 bases and J by 2 bases, with 12 bases left in between. Germline V gene lookup returns CDR1 KGHDR and CDR2 SFDVKD. The CDR3 nucleotides are TGTGCCACTACCGGGACAAACACAGATACGCAGTATTTT. Translating gives CATTGTNTDTQYF.

V is TRBV12-3 or TRBV12-4 and J is TRBJ1-5; TRBD1 might be the D (6 bases). The V and J ends lost 6 bases and 9 bases respectively, with 15 bases between them. The CDR3 covers 13 residues. CDR3 region: CASSPRGSWPQHF. CDR3 sequence (DNA): TGTGCCAGCAGCCCCAGGGGTAGTTGGCCCCAGCATTTT.

The chain carries TRBV3-1 (or the pseudogene TRBV3-2) and TRBJ2-5; TRBD1 aligns across 10 bases. Germline-derived CDR1 and CDR2 are LGHDT and YNNKEL (reference sequence). This CDR3 contains 14 residues. After removal of 4 bases from V and 5 bases from J, the junction contained 4 bases not matched to a gene. This CDR3 reads CASSPRTGGETQYF. In nucleotides, the CDR3 is TGTGCCAGCAGCCCCCGGACAGGGGGGGAGACCCAGTACTTC.

V and J are TRBV25-1 and TRBJ1-2; no reliable D call. CDR1 and CDR2 from the germline V gene are MGHDK and SYGVNS. V was shortened by 5 bases and J by 4 bases, with 8 bases between the two germline ends. This CDR3 region has 12 residues. CDR3 sequence: CASSTPGYGYTF. In DNA, the CDR3 is TGTGCCAGCAGTACACCGGGCTATGGCTACACCTTC.

The chain uses TRBV18 and TRBJ1-5, with D maybe TRBD1 (5 bases). The germline V gene has CDR1 KGHSH and CDR2 LQKENI. The CDR3 consists of 15 residues. Trimming took off 3 bases at V and 2 bases at J, with 11 bases between the two ends. The CDR3 coding sequence is TGTGCCAGCTCACCGAATGACAGTGGCAATCAGCCCCAGCATTTT. It translates to CASSPNDSGNQPQHF.

The V and J genes are TRBV19 and TRBJ1-2; D is possibly TRBD1 (6 bases). V lost 2 bases and J 7 bases, leaving 17 bases between the germline ends. CDR3 length: 15 amino acids. In germline, CDR1 is LNHDA, CDR2 SQIVND (reference sequence). CDR3 sequence reads: CASSITLTGYGGYTF. CDR3 bases: TGTGCCAGTAGTATAACCCTTACAGGGTACGGTGGCTACACCTTC.

This clone was seen once. Here the CDR3 reads CASSLGGLSYEQYF. DNA of the CDR3: TGTGCCAGCAGCTTAGGGGGGCTCTCCTACGAGCAGTACTTC. This rearrangement joins TRBV7-2 to TRBJ2-7; TRBD1 might be the D (6 bases). Germline CDR1 and CDR2: SGHTA and FQGNSA. Between the trimmed V and J ends, which lost 1 base and 0 bases, there was a span of 7 bases. The CDR3 is 14 amino acids.

This clone occurred once. The chain joins TRBV6-6 to TRBJ2-4; a weak D match, TRBD1 (5 bases). The CDR3 sequence is 14 residues long. From germline, CDR1 is MNHNY and CDR2 SVGAGI (reference sequence). Trimming took off 8 bases at V and 0 bases at J, with 11 bases between the two ends. The CDR3 region is CASQGMGAKNIQYF. In nucleotides, the CDR3 is TGTGCCAGCCAGGGTATGGGAGCCAAAAACATTCAGTACTTC.

The chain has TRBV7-3 and TRBJ1-2, with a possible D match to TRBD1 (6 bases). Per the germline V gene, CDR1 is SGHTA and CDR2 is FQGTGA. V gave up 5 bases and J gave up 4 bases, with 17 bases separating them. The CDR3 is 15 residues long. The CDR3 spells CASSPSSGTFYGYTF. In nucleotides, the CDR3 is TGTGCCAGCAGCCCGAGTAGTGGGACATTCTATGGCTACACCTTC.